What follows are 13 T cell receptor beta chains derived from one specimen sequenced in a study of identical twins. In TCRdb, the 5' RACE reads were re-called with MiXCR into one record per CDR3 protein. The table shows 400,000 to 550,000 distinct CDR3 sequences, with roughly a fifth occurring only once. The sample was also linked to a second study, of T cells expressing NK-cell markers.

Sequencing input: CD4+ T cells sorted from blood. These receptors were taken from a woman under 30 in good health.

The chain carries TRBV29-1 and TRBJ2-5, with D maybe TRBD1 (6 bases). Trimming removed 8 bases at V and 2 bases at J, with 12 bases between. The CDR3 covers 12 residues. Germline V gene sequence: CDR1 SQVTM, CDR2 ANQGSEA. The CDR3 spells CSSETGQETQYF. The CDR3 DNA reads TGCAGCTCCGAGACAGGTCAAGAGACCCAGTACTTC.

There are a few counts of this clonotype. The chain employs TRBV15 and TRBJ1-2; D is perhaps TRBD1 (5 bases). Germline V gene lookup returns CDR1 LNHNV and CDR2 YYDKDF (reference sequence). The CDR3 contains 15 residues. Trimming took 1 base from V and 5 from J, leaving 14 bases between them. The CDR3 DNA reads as TGTGCCACCAGCAGAGGGAGGGGTCGACATTATGGCTACACCTTC. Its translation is CATSRGRGRHYGYTF. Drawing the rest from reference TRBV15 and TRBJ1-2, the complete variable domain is DAMVIQNPRYQVTQFGKPVTLSCSQTLNHNVMYWYQQKSSQAPKLLFHYYDKDFNNEADTPDNFQSRRPNTSFCFLDIRSPGLGDTAMYLCATSRGRGRHYGYTFGSGTRLTVV.

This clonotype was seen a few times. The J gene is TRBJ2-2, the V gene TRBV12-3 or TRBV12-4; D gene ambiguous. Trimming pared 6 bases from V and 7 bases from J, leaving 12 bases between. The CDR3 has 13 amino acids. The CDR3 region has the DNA TGTGCCAGCAGAGAGCTTCAGGACGGGGAGCTGTTTTTT. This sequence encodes CASRELQDGELFF.

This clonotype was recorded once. This CDR3 is CASSPRTDVWTDTQYF. CDR3 DNA sequence: TGTGCCAGCAGCCCCAGGACGGACGTATGGACAGATACGCAGTATTTT. The gene calls are TRBV5-4 and TRBJ2-3, with D uncertain. The CDR3 length is 16 residues. The germline gives CDR1 SGHNT, CDR2 YYREEE (reference sequence). V was cut by 4 bases and J by 3 bases, with 18 bases left in between.

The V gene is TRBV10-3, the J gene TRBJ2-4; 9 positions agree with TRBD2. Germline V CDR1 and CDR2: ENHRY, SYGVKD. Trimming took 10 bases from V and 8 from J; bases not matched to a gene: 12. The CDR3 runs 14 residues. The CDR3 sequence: CASGGGGALDIQYF. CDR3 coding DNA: TGTGCCAGCGGAGGCGGGGGGGCTCTGGACATTCAGTACTTC.

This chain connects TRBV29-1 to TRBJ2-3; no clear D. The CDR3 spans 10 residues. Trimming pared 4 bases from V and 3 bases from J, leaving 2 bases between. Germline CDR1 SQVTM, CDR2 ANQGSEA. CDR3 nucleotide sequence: TGCAGCGTTGCGACAGATACGCAGTATTTT. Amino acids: CSVATDTQYF.

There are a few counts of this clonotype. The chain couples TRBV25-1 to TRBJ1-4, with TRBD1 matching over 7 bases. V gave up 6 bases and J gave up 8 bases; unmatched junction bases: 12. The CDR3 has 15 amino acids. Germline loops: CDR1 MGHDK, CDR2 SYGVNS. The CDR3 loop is CASRSHRGGFEKLFF. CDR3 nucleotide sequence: TGTGCCAGCAGATCTCACAGGGGTGGGTTCGAAAAACTGTTTTTT. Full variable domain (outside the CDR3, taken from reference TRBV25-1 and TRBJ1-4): EADIYQTPRYLVIGTGKKITLECSQTMGHDKMYWYQQDPGMELHLIHYSYGVNSTEKGDLSSESTVSRIRTEHFPLTLESARPSHTSQYLCASRSHRGGFEKLFFGSGTQLSVL.

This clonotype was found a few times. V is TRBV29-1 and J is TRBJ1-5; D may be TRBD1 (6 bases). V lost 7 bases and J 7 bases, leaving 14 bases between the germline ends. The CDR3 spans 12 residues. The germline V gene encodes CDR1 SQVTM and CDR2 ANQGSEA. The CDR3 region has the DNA TGCAGCGGGACAGTGGTAAAACAGCCCCAGCATTTT. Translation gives CSGTVVKQPQHF. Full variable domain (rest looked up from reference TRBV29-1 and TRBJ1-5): SAVISQKPSRDICQRGTSLTIQCQVDSQVTMMFWYRQQPGQSLTLIATANQGSEATYESGFVIDKFPISRPNLTFSTLTVSNMSPEDSSIYLCSGTVVKQPQHFGDGTRLSIL.

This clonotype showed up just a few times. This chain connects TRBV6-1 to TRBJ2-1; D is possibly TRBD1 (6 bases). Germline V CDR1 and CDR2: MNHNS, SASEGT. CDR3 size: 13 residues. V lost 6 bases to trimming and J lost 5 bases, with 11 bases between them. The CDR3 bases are TGTGCCAGCAGATCCGACAGGAACAATGAGCAGTTCTTC. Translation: CASRSDRNNEQFF.

The CDR3 coding sequence is TGTGCCAGCAGTTTAGCGACCGTCGGGGGGGGTGATACGCAGTATTTT. Protein sequence: CASSLATVGGGDTQYF. The rearrangement uses TRBV12-3 or TRBV12-4 and TRBJ2-3; 8 bases align to TRBD2. The CDR3 length is 16 residues. The trim removed 0 bases at V and 6 bases at J, leaving 8 bases unmatched.

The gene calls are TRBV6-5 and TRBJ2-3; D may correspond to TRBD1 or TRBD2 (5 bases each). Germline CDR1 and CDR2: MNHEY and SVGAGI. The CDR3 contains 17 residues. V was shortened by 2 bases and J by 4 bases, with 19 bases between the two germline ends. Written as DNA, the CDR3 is TGTGCCAGCAGTTACCGAACCGATGGGACCTCATCAGATACGCAGTATTTT. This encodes CASSYRTDGTSSDTQYF.

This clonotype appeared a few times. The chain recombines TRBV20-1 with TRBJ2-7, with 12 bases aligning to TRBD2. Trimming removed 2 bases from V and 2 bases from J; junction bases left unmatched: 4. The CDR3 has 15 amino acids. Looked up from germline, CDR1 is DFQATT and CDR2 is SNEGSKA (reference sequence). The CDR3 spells CSARLAGGPTYEQYF. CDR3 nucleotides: TGCAGTGCTAGACTAGCGGGGGGGCCGACCTACGAGCAGTACTTC.

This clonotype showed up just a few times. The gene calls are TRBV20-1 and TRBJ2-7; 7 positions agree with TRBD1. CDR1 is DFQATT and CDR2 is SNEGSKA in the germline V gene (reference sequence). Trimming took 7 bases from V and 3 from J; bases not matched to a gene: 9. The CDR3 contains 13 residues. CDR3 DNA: TGCAGTGTTCCCGGGACAGATCTCTACGAGCAGTACTTC. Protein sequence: CSVPGTDLYEQYF.